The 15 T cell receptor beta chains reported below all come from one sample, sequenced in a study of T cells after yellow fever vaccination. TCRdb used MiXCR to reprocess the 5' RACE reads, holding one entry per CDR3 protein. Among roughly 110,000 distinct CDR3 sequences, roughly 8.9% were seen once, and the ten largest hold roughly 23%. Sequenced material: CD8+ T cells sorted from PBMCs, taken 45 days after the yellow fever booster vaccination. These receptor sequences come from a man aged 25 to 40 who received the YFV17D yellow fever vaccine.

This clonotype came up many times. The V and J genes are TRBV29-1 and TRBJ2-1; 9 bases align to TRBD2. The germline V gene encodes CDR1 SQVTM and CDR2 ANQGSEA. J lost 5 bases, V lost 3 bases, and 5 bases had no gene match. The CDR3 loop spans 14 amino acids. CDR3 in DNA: TGCAGCGTTGATAGCGGGAGTTCCGACAATGAGCAGTTCTTC. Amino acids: CSVDSGSSDNEQFF.

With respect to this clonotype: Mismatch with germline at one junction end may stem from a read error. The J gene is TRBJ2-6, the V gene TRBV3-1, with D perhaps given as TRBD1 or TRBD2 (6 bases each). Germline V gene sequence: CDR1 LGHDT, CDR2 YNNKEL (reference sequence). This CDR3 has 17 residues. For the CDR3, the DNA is TGTGCCAGCACCCAACCGGGGGCTTTTTCTGGGGCCAACGTCCTGACTTTC. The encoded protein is CASTQPGAFSGANVLTF.

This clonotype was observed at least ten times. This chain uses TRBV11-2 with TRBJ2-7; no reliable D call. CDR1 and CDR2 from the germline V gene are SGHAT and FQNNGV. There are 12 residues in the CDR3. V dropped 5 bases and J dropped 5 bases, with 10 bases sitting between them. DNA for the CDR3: TGTGCCAGCAGCCGTATGCCCCACGAGCAGTACTTC. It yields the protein CASSRMPHEQYF.

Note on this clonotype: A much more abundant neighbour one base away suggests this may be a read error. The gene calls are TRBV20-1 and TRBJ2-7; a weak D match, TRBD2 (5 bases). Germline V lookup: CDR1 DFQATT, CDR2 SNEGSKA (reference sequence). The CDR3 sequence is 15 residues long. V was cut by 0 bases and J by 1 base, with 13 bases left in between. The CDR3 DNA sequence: TGCAGTGCTAGAGATGACGAGGGAACGTCCTACGAGCAGTACTTC. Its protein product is CSARDDEGTSYEQYF.

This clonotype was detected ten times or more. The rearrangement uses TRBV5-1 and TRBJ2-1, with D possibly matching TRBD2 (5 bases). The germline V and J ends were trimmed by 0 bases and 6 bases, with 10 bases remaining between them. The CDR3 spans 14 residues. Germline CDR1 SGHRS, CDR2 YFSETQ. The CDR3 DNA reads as TGCGCCAGCAGCTTGGCCCCAGGAGGCAATGAGCAGTTCTTC. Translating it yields CASSLAPGGNEQFF.

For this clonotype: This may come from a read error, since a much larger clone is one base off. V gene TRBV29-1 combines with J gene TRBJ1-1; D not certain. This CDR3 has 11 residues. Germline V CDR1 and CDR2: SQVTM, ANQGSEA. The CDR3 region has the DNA TGCAGCCTTTGGATCGGAACTGGAGCTTTCTTT. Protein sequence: CSLWIGTGAFF.

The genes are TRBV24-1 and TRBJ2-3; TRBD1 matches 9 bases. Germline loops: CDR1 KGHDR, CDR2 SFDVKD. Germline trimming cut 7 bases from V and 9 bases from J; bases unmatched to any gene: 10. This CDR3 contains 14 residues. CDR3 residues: CATRGPGTGKTQYF. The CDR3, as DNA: TGTGCCACCAGAGGTCCTGGGACAGGGAAGACGCAGTATTTT.

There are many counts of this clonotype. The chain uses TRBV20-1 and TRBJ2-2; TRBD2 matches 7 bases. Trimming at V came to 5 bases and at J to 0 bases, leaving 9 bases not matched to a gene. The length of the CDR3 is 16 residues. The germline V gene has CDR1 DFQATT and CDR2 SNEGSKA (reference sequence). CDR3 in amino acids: CSAPPWEGPNTGELFF. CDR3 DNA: TGCAGTGCTCCGCCCTGGGAGGGGCCGAACACCGGGGAGCTGTTTTTT.

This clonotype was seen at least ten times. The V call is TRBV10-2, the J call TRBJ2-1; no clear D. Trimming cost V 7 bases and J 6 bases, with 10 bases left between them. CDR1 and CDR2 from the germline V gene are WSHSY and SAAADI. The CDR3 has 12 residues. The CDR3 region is CASNQEPNEQFF. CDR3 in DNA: TGCGCCAGCAATCAGGAGCCCAATGAGCAGTTCTTC.

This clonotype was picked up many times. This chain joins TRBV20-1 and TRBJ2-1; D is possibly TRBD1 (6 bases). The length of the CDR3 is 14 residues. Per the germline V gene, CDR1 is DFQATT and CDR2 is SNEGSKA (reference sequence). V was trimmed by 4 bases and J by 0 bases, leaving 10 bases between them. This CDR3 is CSAMRGISYNEQFF. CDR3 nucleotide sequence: TGCAGTGCTATGAGGGGGATCTCCTACAATGAGCAGTTCTTC.

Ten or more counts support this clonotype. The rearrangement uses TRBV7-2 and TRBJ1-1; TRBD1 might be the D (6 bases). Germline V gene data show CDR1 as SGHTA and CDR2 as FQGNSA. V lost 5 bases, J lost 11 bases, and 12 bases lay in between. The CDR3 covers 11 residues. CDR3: CASSAGGAAFF. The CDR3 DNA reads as TGTGCCAGCAGCGCGGGGGGGGCCGCTTTCTTT.

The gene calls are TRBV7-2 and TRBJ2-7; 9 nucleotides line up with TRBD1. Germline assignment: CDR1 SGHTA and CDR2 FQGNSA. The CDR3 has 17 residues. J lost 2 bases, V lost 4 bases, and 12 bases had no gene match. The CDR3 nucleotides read TGTGCCAGCAGCTCTATAACAGGGGGCAGGGTAGCCTACGAGCAGTACTTC. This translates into CASSSITGGRVAYEQYF.

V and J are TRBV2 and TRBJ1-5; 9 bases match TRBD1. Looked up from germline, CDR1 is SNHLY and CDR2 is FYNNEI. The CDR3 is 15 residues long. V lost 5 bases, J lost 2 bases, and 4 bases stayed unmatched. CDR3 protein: CASSNRDRGNQPQHF. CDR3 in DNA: TGTGCCAGCAGTAACCGGGACAGGGGCAATCAGCCCCAGCATTTT.

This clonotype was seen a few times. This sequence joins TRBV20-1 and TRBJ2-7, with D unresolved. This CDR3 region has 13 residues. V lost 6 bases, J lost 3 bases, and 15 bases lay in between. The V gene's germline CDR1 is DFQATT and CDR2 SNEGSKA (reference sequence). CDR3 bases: TGCAGTGCCCCGGTTCCATGGGGCTACGAGCAGTACTTC. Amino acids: CSAPVPWGYEQYF.

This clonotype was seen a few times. The CDR3 DNA follows: TGTGCCAGTAGCCGGGACGCAGGCGATGGTGAGCAGTACTTC. This codes for CASSRDAGDGEQYF. The rearrangement joins TRBV19 to TRBJ2-7, with D perhaps being TRBD1 or TRBD2 (5 bases each). Germline V lookup: CDR1 LNHDA, CDR2 SQIVND (reference sequence). This CDR3 has 14 amino acids. Trimming left V 6 bases short and J 7 bases short, with 19 bases between.